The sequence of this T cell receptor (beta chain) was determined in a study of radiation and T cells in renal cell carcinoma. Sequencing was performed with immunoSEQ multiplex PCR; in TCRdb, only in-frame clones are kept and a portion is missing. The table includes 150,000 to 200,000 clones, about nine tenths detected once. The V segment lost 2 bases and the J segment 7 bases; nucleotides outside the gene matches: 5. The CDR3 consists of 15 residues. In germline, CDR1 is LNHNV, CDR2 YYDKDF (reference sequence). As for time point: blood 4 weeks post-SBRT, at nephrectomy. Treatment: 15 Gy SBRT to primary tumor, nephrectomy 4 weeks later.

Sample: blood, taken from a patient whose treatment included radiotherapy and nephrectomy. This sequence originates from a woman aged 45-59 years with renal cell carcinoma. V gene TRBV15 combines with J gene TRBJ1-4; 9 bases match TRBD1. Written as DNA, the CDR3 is TGTGCCACCAGCAGAAAAGGGACAGGGAGTGAAAAACTGTTTTTT. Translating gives CATSRKGTGSEKLFF.